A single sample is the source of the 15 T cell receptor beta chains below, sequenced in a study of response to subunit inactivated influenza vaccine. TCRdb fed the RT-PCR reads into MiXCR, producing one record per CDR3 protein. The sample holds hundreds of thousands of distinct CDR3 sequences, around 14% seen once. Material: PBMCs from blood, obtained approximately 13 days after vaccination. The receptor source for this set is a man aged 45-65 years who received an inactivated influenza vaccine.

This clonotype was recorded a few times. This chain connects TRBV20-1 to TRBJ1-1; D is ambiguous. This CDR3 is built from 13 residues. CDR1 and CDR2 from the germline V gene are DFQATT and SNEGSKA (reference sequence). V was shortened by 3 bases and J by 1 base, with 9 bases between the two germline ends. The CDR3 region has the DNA TGCAGTGCTAGGGCGACACAGAACACTGAAGCTTTCTTT. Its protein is CSARATQNTEAFF.

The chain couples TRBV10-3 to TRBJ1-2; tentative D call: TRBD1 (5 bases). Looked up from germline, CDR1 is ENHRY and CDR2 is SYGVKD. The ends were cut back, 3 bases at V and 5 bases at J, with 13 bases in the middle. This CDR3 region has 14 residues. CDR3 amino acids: CAISDRRGGYGYTF. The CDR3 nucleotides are TGTGCCATCAGTGATCGGCGGGGGGGGTATGGCTACACCTTC.

The CDR3: CASSPFTSGYGYTF. DNA of the CDR3: TGTGCCAGCAGCCCTTTTACCTCTGGCTATGGCTACACCTTC. This chain connects TRBV7-9 to TRBJ1-2; D uncertain. The germline V gene has CDR1 SEHNR and CDR2 FQNEAQ (reference sequence). The CDR3 runs to 14 residues. V lost 5 bases and J lost 4, with 14 bases in between.

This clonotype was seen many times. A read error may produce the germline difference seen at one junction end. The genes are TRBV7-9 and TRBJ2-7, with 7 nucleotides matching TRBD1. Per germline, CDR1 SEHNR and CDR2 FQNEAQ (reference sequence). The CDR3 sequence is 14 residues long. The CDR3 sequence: CASSSGTASYEQYF. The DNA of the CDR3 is TGCGCCAGCAGCTCCGGGACAGCATCCTACGAGCAGTACTTC.

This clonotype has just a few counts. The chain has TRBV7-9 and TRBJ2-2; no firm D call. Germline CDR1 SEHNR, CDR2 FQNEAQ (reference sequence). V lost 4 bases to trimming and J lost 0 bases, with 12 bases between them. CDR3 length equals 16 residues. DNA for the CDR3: TGTGCCAGCAGCTCCGCACTAAGCGCGAACACCGGGGAGCTGTTTTTT. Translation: CASSSALSANTGELFF.

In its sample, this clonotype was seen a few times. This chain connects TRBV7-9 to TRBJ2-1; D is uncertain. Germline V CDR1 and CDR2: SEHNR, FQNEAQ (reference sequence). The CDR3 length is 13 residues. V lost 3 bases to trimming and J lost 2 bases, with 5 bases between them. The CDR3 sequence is CASSFHPYNEQFF. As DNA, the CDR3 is TGTGCCAGCAGCTTCCACCCCTACAATGAGCAGTTCTTC.

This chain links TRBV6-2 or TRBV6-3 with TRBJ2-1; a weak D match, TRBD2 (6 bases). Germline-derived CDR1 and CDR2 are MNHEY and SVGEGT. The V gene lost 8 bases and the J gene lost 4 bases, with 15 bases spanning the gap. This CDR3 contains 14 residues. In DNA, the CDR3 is TGTGCCAGCTTGGGGACTTCACCTTACAATGAGCAGTTCTTC. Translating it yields CASLGTSPYNEQFF.

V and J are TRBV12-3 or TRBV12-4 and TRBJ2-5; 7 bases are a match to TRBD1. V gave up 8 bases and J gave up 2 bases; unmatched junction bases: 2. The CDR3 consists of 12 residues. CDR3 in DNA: TGTGCCAGCGGGGGACAGCAAGAGACCCAGTACTTC. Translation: CASGGQQETQYF.

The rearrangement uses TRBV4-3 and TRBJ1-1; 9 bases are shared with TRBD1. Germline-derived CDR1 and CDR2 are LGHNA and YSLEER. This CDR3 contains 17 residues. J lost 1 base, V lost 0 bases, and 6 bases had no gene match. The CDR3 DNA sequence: TGCGCCAGCAGCCAAGAATACCCGGGACAGGGGAACACTGAAGCTTTCTTT. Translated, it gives CASSQEYPGQGNTEAFF.

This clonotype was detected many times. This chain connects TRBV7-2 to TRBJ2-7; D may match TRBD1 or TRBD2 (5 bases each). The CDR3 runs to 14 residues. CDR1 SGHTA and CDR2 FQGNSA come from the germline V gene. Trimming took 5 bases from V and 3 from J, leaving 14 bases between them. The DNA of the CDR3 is TGTGCCAGCAGCCTGGGACCAGCCTTCTACGAGCAGTACTTC. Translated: CASSLGPAFYEQYF.

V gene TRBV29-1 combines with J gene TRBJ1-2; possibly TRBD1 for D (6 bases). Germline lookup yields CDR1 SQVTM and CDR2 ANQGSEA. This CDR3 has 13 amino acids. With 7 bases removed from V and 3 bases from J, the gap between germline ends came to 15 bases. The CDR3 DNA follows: TGCAGCGCCAACACCGGGACATACTATGGCTACACCTTC. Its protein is CSANTGTYYGYTF. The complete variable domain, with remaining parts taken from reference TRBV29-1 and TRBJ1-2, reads SAVISQKPSRDICQRGTSLTIQCQVDSQVTMMFWYRQQPGQSLTLIATANQGSEATYESGFVIDKFPISRPNLTFSTLTVSNMSPEDSSIYLCSANTGTYYGYTFGSGTRLTVV.

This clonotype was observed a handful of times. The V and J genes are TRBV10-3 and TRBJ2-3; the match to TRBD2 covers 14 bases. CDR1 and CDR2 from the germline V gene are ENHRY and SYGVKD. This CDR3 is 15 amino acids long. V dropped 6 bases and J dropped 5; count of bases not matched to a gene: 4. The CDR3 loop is CAIRTGLAGVDTQYF. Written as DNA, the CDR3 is TGTGCCATCAGGACGGGACTAGCGGGAGTAGATACGCAGTATTTT.

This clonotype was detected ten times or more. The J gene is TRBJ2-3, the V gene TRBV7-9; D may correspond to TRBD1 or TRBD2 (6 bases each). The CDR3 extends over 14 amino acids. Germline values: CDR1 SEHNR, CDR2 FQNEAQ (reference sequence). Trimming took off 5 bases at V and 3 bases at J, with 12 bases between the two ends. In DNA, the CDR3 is TGTGCCAGCAGCCGGAGGGGGGAGACAGATACGCAGTATTTT. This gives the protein CASSRRGETDTQYF.

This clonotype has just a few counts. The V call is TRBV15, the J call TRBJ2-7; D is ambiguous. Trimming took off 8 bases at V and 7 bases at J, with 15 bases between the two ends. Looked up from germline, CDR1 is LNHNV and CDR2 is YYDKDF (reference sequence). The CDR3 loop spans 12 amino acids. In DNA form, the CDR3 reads TGTGCCACCGGTTTGGCGTACTTTGAGCAGTACTTC. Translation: CATGLAYFEQYF.

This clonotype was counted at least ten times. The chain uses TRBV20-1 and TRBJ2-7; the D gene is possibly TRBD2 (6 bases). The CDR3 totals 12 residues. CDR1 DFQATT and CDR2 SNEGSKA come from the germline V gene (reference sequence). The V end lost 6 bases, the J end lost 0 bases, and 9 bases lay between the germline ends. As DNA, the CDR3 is TGCAGTGCCCCGCGGGGCTCCTACGAGCAGTACTTC. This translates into CSAPRGSYEQYF.